The source of this T cell receptor beta chain is a study of blood T cell repertoires in COVID-19. Study context: The origin of the acute and convalescent COVID-19 samples was the United States, Italy and Spain. T cells, B-cell-depleted T cells, or PBMCs provided the cDNA or gDNA that served as material.

Germline assignment: CDR1 LNHDA and CDR2 SQIVND (reference sequence). Trimming removed 5 bases from V and 4 bases from J, with 11 bases in between. There are 13 residues in the CDR3. TCRdb keeps only in-frame clones here, not all; method: immunoSEQ multiplex PCR. The sample lists some 300,000 clones, 88% occurring once. Sequenced material: peripheral blood. This sequence originates from a woman in her 30s who had recovered from COVID-19. The V call is TRBV19, the J call TRBJ1-2, with D uncertain. CDR3 bases: TGTGCCAGTAGTTCTCAGGCAAGCTATGGCTACACCTTC. This translates into CASSSQASYGYTF.